This is a list of T cell receptor beta chains from one sample in a study of molecular identifiers for immune sequencing clone quantification. TCRdb used MiXCR to reprocess the PCR reads, holding one entry per CDR3 protein. The table has about 640,000 distinct CDR3 sequences, approximately 20% seen once. Sequencing input: naive CD8+ T cells from blood, with Jurkat cell RNA spiked in. Source of these receptors: a human donor in good health. Some libraries in this study had Jurkat cell RNA spiked in. CDR3s include the opening cysteine and the closing phenylalanine or tryptophan. The order of the fields is J gene, clone size, V gene, D gene, CDR3 protein, CDR3 DNA. A D gene is named only where the DNA matches it firmly. Clone size, where shown, is once, few, many, or a class for clones that have expanded.

TRBJ1-5 | many | TRBV6-2/TRBV6-3 | - | CATGEGWGNQPQHF | TGTGCCACCGGGGAGGGATGGGGCAATCAGCCCCAGCATTTT
TRBJ2-7 | few | TRBV15 | TRBD1 | CATSRTRGQEQYF | TGTGCCACCAGCAGAACCAGGGGACAGGAGCAGTACTTC
TRBJ1-1 | few | TRBV7-8 | TRBD1 | CASSLGKGAVGTEAFF | TGTGCCAGCAGCTTAGGGAAGGGGGCGGTCGGCACTGAAGCTTTCTTT
TRBJ2-7 | - | TRBV13 | - | CASSSTEGLSTPYEQYF | TGTGCCAGCAGCTCAACCGAGGGACTCTCAACCCCCTACGAGCAGTACTTC
TRBJ1-1 | many | TRBV30 | - | CACGSSLQLNTEAFF | TGTGCCTGCGGGTCCTCCTTACAACTAAACACTGAAGCTTTCTTT
TRBJ1-3 | - | TRBV6-1 | - | CASSDVFTMAGNTIYF | TGTGCCAGCAGTGATGTTTTTACCATGGCCGGAAACACCATATATTTT
TRBJ2-7 | many | TRBV5-6 | - | CASSLGRFSYEQYF | TGTGCCAGCAGCTTGGGCAGGTTTTCCTACGAGCAGTACTTC
TRBJ1-4 | many | TRBV6-5 | TRBD1 | CASSSNDRGRFEKLFF | TGTGCCAGCAGTTCCAACGACAGGGGGCGTTTTGAAAAACTGTTTTTT
TRBJ2-5 | - | TRBV6-5 | TRBD1 | CASSQGEETQYF | TGTGCCAGCAGCCAGGGGGAAGAGACCCAGTACTTC
TRBJ1-1 | many | TRBV6-2/TRBV6-3 | - | CASSYRRNTEAFF | TGTGCCAGCAGTTACCGACGAAACACTGAAGCTTTCTTT
TRBJ2-3 | many | TRBV28 | TRBD2 | CASNNLQREPNTDTQYF | TGTGCCAGCAACAACCTTCAGCGGGAGCCGAACACAGATACGCAGTATTTT
TRBJ2-3 | - | TRBV7-3 | TRBD2 | CASSLLAGTADTQYF | TGTGCCAGCAGCCTACTAGCGGGCACGGCAGATACGCAGTATTTT
TRBJ1-5 | many | TRBV7-3 | - | CASHPGQGNQPQHF | TGTGCCAGCCACCCAGGCCAGGGAAATCAGCCCCAGCATTTT
TRBJ1-2 | - | TRBV7-9 | TRBD1 | CASSFQGATANYGYTF | TGTGCCAGCAGCTTTCAGGGGGCAACAGCTAACTATGGCTACACCTTC
TRBJ2-7 | - | TRBV13 | - | CASSHTKKATYEQYF | TGTGCCAGCAGCCATACGAAAAAAGCAACCTACGAGCAGTACTTC
TRBJ1-2 | few | TRBV30 | - | CAGNGGISVPNYGYTF | TGTGCCGGGAATGGGGGAATTAGCGTACCTAACTATGGCTACACCTTC
TRBJ2-3 | many | TRBV7-9 | - | CASSLGVGDTQYF | TGTGCCAGCAGCTTAGGGGTCGGTGATACGCAGTATTTT
TRBJ1-5 | many | TRBV29-1 | TRBD1 | CSTEDRGLNQPQHF | TGCAGCACAGAGGACAGGGGGCTCAATCAGCCCCAGCATTTT
TRBJ2-7 | - | TRBV12-3/TRBV12-4 | - | CASSNQRVSHEQYF | TGTGCCAGCAGTAACCAGAGGGTATCCCACGAGCAGTACTTC
TRBJ2-7 | - | TRBV6-5 | - | CVSSTSVTRSYEQYF | TGTGTCAGCAGCACCTCAGTGACCCGCTCCTACGAGCAGTACTTC
TRBJ1-6 | few | TRBV5-1 | - | CASTLLGVSYNSPLHF | TGCGCCAGCACCCTGCTGGGAGTCTCCTATAATTCACCCCTCCACTTT
TRBJ1-4 | many | TRBV21-1 | - | CASSTTDRQTLFF | TGTGCCAGCAGCACGACGGACAGACAAACACTGTTTTTT
TRBJ1-1 | many | TRBV5-4 | TRBD1 | CASSLGQGARPEAFF | TGTGCCAGCAGCTTGGGTCAGGGGGCGCGGCCTGAAGCTTTCTTT
TRBJ2-6 | many | TRBV19 | TRBD1 | CASSRTGGSGANVLTF | TGTGCCAGTAGCCGGACAGGGGGCTCGGGGGCCAACGTCCTGACTTTC
TRBJ2-5 | - | TRBV20-1 | - | CSARQAYQETQYF | TGCAGTGCCAGACAGGCCTACCAAGAGACCCAGTACTTC
TRBJ2-7 | few | TRBV19 | - | CASSPPEATYEQYF | TGTGCCAGTAGCCCACCGGAGGCAACCTACGAGCAGTACTTC
TRBJ1-5 | many | TRBV4-3 | TRBD1 | CASSEGTGGVQPQHF | TGCGCCAGCAGCGAGGGGACAGGGGGCGTTCAGCCCCAGCATTTT
TRBJ1-2 | few | TRBV6-1 | TRBD1 | CASSGTRQGNYGYTF | TGTGCCAGCAGTGGAACTCGACAGGGCAACTATGGCTACACCTTC
TRBJ2-3 | many | TRBV6-5 | - | CASSLTSSDTQYF | TGTGCCAGCAGTCTGACTAGTTCAGATACGCAGTATTTT
TRBJ1-1 | many | TRBV2 | - | CASSEIQTRGTEAFF | TGTGCCAGCAGTGAAATACAGACCCGGGGGACTGAAGCTTTCTTT
TRBJ2-7 | many | TRBV7-6 | TRBD2 | CASSSPGLAGGYDYEQYF | TGTGCCAGCAGCTCACCGGGACTAGCGGGAGGGTACGATTACGAGCAGTACTTC
TRBJ2-7 | many | TRBV5-4 | TRBD1 | CASSAGQALSNEQYF | TGTGCCAGCAGCGCGGGACAGGCCCTTTCCAACGAGCAGTACTTC
TRBJ1-4 | - | TRBV12-3/TRBV12-4 | - | CASTPTWGPNEKLFF | TGTGCCAGCACCCCGACGTGGGGGCCCAATGAAAAACTGTTTTTT
TRBJ1-1 | many | TRBV20-1 | TRBD1 | CSASTSDRVLNTEAFF | TGCAGTGCTAGCACATCTGACAGGGTCTTGAACACTGAAGCTTTCTTT
TRBJ1-1 | - | TRBV6-5 | - | CASSYSAENTEAVF | TGTGCCAGCAGTTACTCAGCGGAGAACACTGAAGCTGTCTTT
TRBJ2-7 | many | TRBV27 | - | CASSRTGSGGYEQYF | TGTGCCAGCAGTCGGACAGGGAGCGGGGGTTACGAGCAGTACTTC
TRBJ2-5 | few | TRBV19 | - | CASSIGVTNQETQYF | TGTGCCAGTAGTATAGGGGTCACGAACCAAGAGACCCAGTACTTC
TRBJ2-7 | few | TRBV19 | - | CATSWGRETYEQYF | TGTGCCACCTCCTGGGGTCGGGAAACCTACGAGCAGTACTTC
TRBJ1-1 | many | TRBV12-5 | - | CASGLDSFSEAFF | TGTGCTAGTGGTTTGGACAGTTTTTCTGAAGCTTTCTTT
TRBJ2-7 | many | TRBV5-6 | - | CASSSAGTFLGEQYF | TGTGCCAGCAGCTCGGCAGGGACATTCCTGGGCGAGCAGTACTTC
TRBJ2-7 | few | TRBV19 | - | CASQENYEQYF | TGTGCCAGTCAGGAGAACTACGAGCAGTACTTC
TRBJ2-2 | many | TRBV20-1 | - | CSARAPYKGNTGELFF | TGCAGTGCTAGAGCCCCTTACAAGGGGAACACCGGGGAGCTGTTTTTT
TRBJ2-1 | - | TRBV20-1 | - | CSARFGNEQFF | TGCAGTGCTAGGTTTGGAAATGAGCAGTTCTTC
TRBJ1-1 | many | TRBV6-1 | - | CASSEGTTTEAFF | TGTGCCAGCAGTGAAGGAACAACCACTGAAGCTTTCTTT
TRBJ1-3 | few | TRBV19 | - | CASGFGNTIYF | TGTGCCAGTGGATTCGGAAACACCATATATTTT
TRBJ1-1 | few | TRBV9 | - | CASSVASVMNTEAFF | TGTGCCAGCAGCGTAGCGTCGGTAATGAACACTGAAGCTTTCTTT
TRBJ2-1 | many | TRBV7-9 | TRBD2 | CASSLSVSGGVYNEQFF | TGTGCCAGCAGCTTGTCCGTAAGCGGGGGGGTGTACAATGAGCAGTTCTTC
TRBJ2-7 | - | TRBV7-9 | - | CASGTGNSYEQYF | TGTGCCAGCGGCACCGGGAACTCCTACGAGCAGTACTTC
TRBJ1-2 | - | TRBV12-3/TRBV12-4 | TRBD1 | CASSLWTGANYGYTF | TGTGCCAGCAGTTTATGGACAGGGGCGAACTATGGCTACACCTTC
TRBJ2-6 | many | TRBV27 | - | CASSWEGASGANVLTF | TGTGCCAGCAGTTGGGAGGGGGCGTCGGGGGCCAACGTCCTGACTTTC
TRBJ2-7 | many | TRBV28 | - | CASSFSVYEQYF | TGTGCCAGCAGTTTTTCAGTCTACGAGCAGTACTTC
TRBJ2-3 | - | TRBV7-3 | - | CASSLIDGSTDTQYF | TGTGCCAGCAGCTTAATCGACGGGAGCACAGATACGCAGTATTTT
TRBJ2-3 | many | TRBV5-5 | - | CASSTSPAHTDTQYF | TGTGCCAGCAGTACCTCACCGGCTCACACAGATACGCAGTATTTT
TRBJ2-1 | many | TRBV30 | - | CAWSVPGSYNEQFF | TGTGCCTGGAGTGTGCCCGGTTCCTACAATGAGCAGTTCTTC
TRBJ2-7 | many | TRBV7-6 | TRBD1 | CASTQGIGYEQYF | TGTGCCAGCACACAGGGGATCGGGTACGAGCAGTACTTC
TRBJ2-3 | many | TRBV5-6 | - | CASTDWTSTDTQYF | TGTGCCAGCACCGACTGGACTAGCACAGATACGCAGTATTTT
TRBJ1-1 | many | TRBV7-9 | TRBD1 | CASSKATGGHTEAFF | TGTGCCAGCAGCAAAGCTACAGGGGGCCACACTGAAGCTTTCTTT
TRBJ1-1 | many | TRBV7-6 | - | CASSLDGPNTEAFF | TGTGCCAGCAGCCTGGACGGCCCGAACACTGAAGCTTTCTTT
TRBJ2-7 | many | TRBV30 | - | CAWSGPSGEQYF | TGTGCCTGGAGCGGACCCTCGGGCGAGCAGTACTTC